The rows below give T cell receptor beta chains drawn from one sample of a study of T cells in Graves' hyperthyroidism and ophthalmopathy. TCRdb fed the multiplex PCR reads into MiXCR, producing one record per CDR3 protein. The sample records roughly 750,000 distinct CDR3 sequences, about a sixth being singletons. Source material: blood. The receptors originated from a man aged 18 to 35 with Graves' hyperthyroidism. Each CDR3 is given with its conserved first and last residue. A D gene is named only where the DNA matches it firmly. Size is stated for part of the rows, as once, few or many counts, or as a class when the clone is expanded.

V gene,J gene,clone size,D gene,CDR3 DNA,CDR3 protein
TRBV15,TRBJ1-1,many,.,TGTGCCACCAGCTGGGGCGGAGTGAACACTGAAGCTTTCTTT,CATSWGGVNTEAFF
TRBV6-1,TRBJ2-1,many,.,TGTGCCAGCAGTGGGTTGGGACCCTACAATGAGCAGTTCTTC,CASSGLGPYNEQFF
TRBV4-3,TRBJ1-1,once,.,TGCGCCAGCAGCCATTTCACCGGTGAAGCTTTCTTT,CASSHFTGEAFF
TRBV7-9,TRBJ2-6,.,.,TGTGCCAGCAGCTTAGTCCGGAGGGCCAACGTCCTGACTTTC,CASSLVRRANVLTF
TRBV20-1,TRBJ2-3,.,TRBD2,TGCAGTGCTCTCAGACTAGCGGGCCCCCCAGATACGCAGTATTTT,CSALRLAGPPDTQYF
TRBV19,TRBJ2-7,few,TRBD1,TGTGCCAGTAGTCCAGGGGGCAATTCCTACGAGCAGTACTTC,CASSPGGNSYEQYF
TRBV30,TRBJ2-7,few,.,TGTGCCTGGGGACAAGGGAACTCCTACGAGCAGTACTTC,CAWGQGNSYEQYF
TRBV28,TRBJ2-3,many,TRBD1,TGTGCCAGCAGTTTACCCGACAGGGAGCCAGATACGCAGTATTTT,CASSLPDREPDTQYF
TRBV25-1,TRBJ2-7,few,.,TGTGCCACACAAAGGGAGAACCGACGCTACGAGCAGTACTTC,CATQRENRRYEQYF
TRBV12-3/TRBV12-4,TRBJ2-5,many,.,TGTGCCAGCAGTTCCCGGAGGACAATACAAGAGACCCAGTACTTC,CASSSRRTIQETQYF
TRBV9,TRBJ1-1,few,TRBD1,TGTGCCAGCAGCCCCCGTGGGGGACAGGGGAGCGGGGCTGAAGCTTTCTTT,CASSPRGGQGSGAEAFF
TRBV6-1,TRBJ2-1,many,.,TGTGCCAGCACCCTGGACAGATACAATGAGCAGTTCTTC,CASTLDRYNEQFF
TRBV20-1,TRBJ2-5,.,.,TGCAGTGCTAGGAGCCGAAGTGGGCAAGAGACCCAGTACTTC,CSARSRSGQETQYF
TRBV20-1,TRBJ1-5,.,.,TGCAGTGCTCGTCAGGCCTCGGCCCAGCCCCAGCATTTT,CSARQASAQPQHF
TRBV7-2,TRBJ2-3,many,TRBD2,TGTGCCAGCAGCTTATGGGCCGGGACTATCACAGATACGCAGTATTTT,CASSLWAGTITDTQYF
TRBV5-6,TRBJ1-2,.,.,TGTGCCAGCAGCATTAACAGGGCCAGTGGCTACACCTTC,CASSINRASGYTF
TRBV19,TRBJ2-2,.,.,TGTGCCTCTAGGGACTTGAACACCGGGGAGCTGTTTTTT,CASRDLNTGELFF
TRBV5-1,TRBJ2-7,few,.,TGCGCCAGCAGCCCCGTACTATCCTCCTCCTACGAGCAGTACTTC,CASSPVLSSSYEQYF
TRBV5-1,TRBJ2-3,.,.,TGCGCCAGCAGCTTGCTAGCGAGACGCACAGATACGCAGTATTTT,CASSLLARRTDTQYF
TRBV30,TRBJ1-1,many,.,TGTGCCTGGAGTATGGCAGGGATCACTGAAGCTTTCTTT,CAWSMAGITEAFF
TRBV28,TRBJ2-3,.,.,TGTGCCCTGGGGCTTTCCGACGGGGATACGCAGTATTTT,CALGLSDGDTQYF
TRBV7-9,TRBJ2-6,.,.,TGTGCCAGCAGCCAAACAGGGTACTCTGGGGCCAACGTCCTGACTTTC,CASSQTGYSGANVLTF
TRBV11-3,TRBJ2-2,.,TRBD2,TGTGCCAGCAGCCCGGGACTAGCGGGAGGGCGTCTTGGCGGGGAGCTGTTTTTT,CASSPGLAGGRLGGELFF
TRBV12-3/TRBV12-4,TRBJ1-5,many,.,TGTGCCAGCAGTTTAGGAGGGGGTAAGGAGCCCCAGCATTTT,CASSLGGGKEPQHF
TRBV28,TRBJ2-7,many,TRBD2,TGTGCCAGCAGCCCCCTCGGGCGGGAGGTTCCCTACGAGCAGTACTTC,CASSPLGREVPYEQYF
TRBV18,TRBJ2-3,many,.,TGTGCCAGCTCACCACGGAAGGAGGGCTGGACAGATACGCAGTATTTT,CASSPRKEGWTDTQYF
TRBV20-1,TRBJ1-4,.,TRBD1,TGCAGTGCTAGAGGGCACAGGGGGCTAAATGAAAAACTGTTTTTT,CSARGHRGLNEKLFF
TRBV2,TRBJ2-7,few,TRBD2,TGTGCCAGCGCCTTTGAGACTAGCGGGATCTTAACCTACGAGCAGTACTTC,CASAFETSGILTYEQYF
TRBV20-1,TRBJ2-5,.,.,TGCAGTGCTAGAGATTCGAGGCAGGGCGAGGAGACCCAGTACTTC,CSARDSRQGEETQYF
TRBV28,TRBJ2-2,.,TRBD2,TGTGCCAGCAGTTCGGGAGGACCCACCGGGGAGCTGTTTTTT,CASSSGGPTGELFF
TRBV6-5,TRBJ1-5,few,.,TGTGCCAGCAGTTACGTGACGCCGAGCGGCAATCAGCCCCAGCATTTT,CASSYVTPSGNQPQHF
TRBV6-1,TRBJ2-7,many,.,TGTGCCAGCAGTTGGTCGACAGCCTACGAGCAGTACTTC,CASSWSTAYEQYF
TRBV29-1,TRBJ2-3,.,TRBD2,TGCAGCGTTGGACTAGCGGGAGTGATGACAGATACGCAGTATTTT,CSVGLAGVMTDTQYF
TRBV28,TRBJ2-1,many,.,TGTGCCAGCAGTCCCTCGGTGGGAGACTTCAATGAGCAGTTCTTC,CASSPSVGDFNEQFF
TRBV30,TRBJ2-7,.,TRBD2,TGTGCCTGGAACCCCCAGCGGGGGGGCTCCTACGAGCAGTACTTC,CAWNPQRGGSYEQYF
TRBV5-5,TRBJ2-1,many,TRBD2,TGTGCCAGTGACGGGGGGGTCGATGAGCAGTTCTTC,CASDGGVDEQFF
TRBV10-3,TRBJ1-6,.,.,TGTGCCATCACGAAGGCAGGGATGGGTTCACCCCTCCACTTT,CAITKAGMGSPLHF
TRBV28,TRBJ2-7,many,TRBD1,TGTGCCAGCAGCGGGACAGTTGTGGACGAGCAGTACTTC,CASSGTVVDEQYF
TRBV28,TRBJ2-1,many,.,TGTGCCAGCAGTTTATCGGCCCGAATATCCTACAATGAGCAGTTCTTC,CASSLSARISYNEQFF
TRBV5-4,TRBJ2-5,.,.,TGTGCCAGCAGCTTGGACGGGCGGAGAGAGACCCAGTACTTC,CASSLDGRRETQYF
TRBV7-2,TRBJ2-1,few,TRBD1,TGTGCCAGCAGCTTAGCCGCCCGGGACAGCGCCTACAATGAGCAGTTCTTC,CASSLAARDSAYNEQFF
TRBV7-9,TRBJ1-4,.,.,TGTGCCAGCAGCTTAGGAAAGTCAACTAATGAAAAACTGTTTTTT,CASSLGKSTNEKLFF
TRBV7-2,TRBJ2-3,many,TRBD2,TGTGCCAGCAGCTTAGCGGGAGGGCCCCCAGATACGCAGTATTTT,CASSLAGGPPDTQYF